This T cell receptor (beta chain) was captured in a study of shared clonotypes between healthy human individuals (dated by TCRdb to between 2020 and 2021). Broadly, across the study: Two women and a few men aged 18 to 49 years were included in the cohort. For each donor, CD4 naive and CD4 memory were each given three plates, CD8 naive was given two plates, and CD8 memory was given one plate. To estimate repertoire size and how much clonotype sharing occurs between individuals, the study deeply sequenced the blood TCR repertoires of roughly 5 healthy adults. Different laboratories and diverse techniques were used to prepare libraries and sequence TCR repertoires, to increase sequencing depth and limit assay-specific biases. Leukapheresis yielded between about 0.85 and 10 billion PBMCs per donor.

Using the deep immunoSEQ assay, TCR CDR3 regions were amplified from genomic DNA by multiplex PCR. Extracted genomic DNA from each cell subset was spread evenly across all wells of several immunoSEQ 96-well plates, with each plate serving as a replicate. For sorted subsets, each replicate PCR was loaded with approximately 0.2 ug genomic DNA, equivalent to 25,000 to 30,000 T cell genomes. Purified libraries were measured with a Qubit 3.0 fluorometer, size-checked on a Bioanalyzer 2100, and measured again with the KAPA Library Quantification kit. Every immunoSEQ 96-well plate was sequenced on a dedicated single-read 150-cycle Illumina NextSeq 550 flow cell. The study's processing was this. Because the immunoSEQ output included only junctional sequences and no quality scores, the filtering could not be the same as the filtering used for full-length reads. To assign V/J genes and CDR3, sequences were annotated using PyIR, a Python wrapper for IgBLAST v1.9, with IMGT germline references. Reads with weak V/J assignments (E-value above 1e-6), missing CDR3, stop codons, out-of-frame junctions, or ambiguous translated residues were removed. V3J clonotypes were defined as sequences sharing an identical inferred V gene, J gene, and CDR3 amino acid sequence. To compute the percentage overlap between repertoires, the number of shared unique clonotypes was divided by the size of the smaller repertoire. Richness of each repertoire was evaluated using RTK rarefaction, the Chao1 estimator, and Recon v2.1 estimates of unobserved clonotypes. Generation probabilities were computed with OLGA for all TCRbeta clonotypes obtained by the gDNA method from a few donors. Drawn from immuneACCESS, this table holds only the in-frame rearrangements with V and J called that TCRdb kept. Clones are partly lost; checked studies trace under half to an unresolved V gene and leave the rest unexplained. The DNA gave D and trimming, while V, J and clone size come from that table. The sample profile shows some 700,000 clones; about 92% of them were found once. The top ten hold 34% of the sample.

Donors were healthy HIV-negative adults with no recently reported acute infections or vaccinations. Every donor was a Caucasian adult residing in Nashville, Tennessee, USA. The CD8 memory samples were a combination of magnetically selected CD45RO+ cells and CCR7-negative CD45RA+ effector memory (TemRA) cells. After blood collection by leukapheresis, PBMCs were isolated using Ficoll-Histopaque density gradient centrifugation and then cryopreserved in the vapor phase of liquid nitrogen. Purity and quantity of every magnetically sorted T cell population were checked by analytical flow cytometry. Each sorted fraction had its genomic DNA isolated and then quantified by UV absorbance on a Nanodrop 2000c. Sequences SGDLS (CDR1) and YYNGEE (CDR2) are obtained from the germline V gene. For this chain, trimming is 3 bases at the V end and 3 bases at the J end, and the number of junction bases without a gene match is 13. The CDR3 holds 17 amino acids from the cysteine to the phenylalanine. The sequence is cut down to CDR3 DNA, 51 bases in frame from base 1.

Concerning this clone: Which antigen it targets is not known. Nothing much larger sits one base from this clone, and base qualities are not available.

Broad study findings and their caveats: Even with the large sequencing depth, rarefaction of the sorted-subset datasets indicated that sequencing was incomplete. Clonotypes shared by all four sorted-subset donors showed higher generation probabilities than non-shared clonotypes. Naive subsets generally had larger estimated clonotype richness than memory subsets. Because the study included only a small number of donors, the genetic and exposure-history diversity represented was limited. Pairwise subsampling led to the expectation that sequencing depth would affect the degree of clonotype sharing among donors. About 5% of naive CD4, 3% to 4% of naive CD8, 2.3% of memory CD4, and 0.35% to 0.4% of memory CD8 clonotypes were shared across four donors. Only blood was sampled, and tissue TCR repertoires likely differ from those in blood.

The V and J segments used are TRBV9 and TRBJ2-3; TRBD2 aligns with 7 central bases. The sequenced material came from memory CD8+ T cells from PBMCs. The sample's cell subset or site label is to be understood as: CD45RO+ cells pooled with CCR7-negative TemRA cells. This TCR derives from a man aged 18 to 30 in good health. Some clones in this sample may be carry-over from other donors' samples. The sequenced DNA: TGTGCCAGCAGCGCCTCGTTCGGCCTAGCGGTAACAGATACGCAGTATTTT. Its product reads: CASSASFGLAVTDTQYF.